The 30 T cell receptor beta chains below were found in one sample sequenced in a study of T cells in Graves' hyperthyroidism and ophthalmopathy. Amplification targeted TCR beta CDR3 regions from RNA transcripts. The study used the HTBI primer set for a first-round RT-PCR of the TCR CDR3. One entry per CDR3 protein results from TCRdb running MiXCR on the multiplex PCR reads. Of hundreds of thousands of distinct CDR3 sequences detected, approximately 15% appear once; the ten largest clones hold roughly 3.3%. Material for sequencing was blood. These receptors all stem from a woman between 40 and 55 years old with Graves' ophthalmopathy.

This clonotype was observed many times. The genes are TRBV6-2 or TRBV6-3 and TRBJ2-7, with TRBD1 identical over 7 bases. Germline assignment: CDR1 MNHEY and CDR2 SVGEGT. The junction had 3 bases not matched to a gene; V was cut back by 2 bases and J by 5 bases. The length of the CDR3 is 13 residues. This CDR3 is CASSYRGPDEQYF. The DNA for the CDR3 is TGTGCCAGCAGTTACAGGGGGCCCGACGAGCAGTACTTC.

This chain uses TRBV9 with TRBJ2-1; the D call may be TRBD1 or TRBD2 (5 bases each). CDR3 length: 16 amino acids. The germline V gene has CDR1 SGDLS and CDR2 YYNGEE. Trimming stripped 0 bases from V and 3 bases from J, with 13 bases between. The CDR3 loop is CASSVVPGASYNEQFF. The CDR3 bases are TGTGCCAGCAGCGTAGTTCCCGGGGCCAGCTACAATGAGCAGTTCTTC.

With regard to this clonotype: This may be a read error: a much more frequent sequence differs by one nucleotide. The J gene is TRBJ1-5, the V gene TRBV28; D is possibly TRBD1 (6 bases). From germline, CDR1 is MDHEN and CDR2 SYDVKM. The CDR3 is 17 amino acids. CDR3 protein: CASSPTGTMGGNQSQHF. The DNA for the CDR3 is TGTGCCAGCAGTCCAACCGGGACCATGGGGGGCAATCAGTCCCAGCATTTT. Supplemented by reference TRBV28 and TRBJ1-5, the full variable domain reads DVKVTQSSRYLVKRTGEKVFLECVQDMDHENMFWYRQDPGLGLRLIYFSYDVKMKEKGDIPEGYSVSREKKERFSLILESASTNQTSMYLCASSPTGTMGGNQSQHFGDGTRLSIL.

This clonotype was counted ten times or more. The CDR3 DNA reads as TGCAGTGCCAGGGAAGCGGGTTCCGGCACAGATACGCAGTATTTT. This translates into CSAREAGSGTDTQYF. The rearrangement joins TRBV20-1 to TRBJ2-3; D may be TRBD2 (6 bases). Trimming pared 6 bases from V and 1 base from J, leaving 17 bases between. Germline lookup yields CDR1 DFQATT and CDR2 SNEGSKA (reference sequence). The CDR3 is 15 residues long.

The table lists this clonotype with many counts. At one end, the junction sequence differs from germline, possibly due to a read error. The chain is built from TRBV9 and TRBJ1-1, with D hard to call. CDR3 length: 13 amino acids. In germline, CDR1 is SGDLS, CDR2 YYNGEE. In nucleotides, the CDR3 is TGCGCCAGCAGTGTCGCTTTGAACACTGAAGCTTTCTTT. Protein product: CASSVALNTEAFF.

At least ten counts were recorded for this clonotype. This sequence joins TRBV28 and TRBJ2-7; perhaps TRBD2 as D (6 bases). Germline CDR1 and CDR2: MDHEN and SYDVKM. CDR3 length: 15 residues. Trimming pared 4 bases from V and 6 bases from J, leaving 19 bases between. CDR3 sequence (DNA): TGTGCCAGCAGTTCGATTCGGCTGGCGGGGTCCGAGCAGTACTTC. The encoded protein is CASSSIRLAGSEQYF.

This clonotype was seen repeatedly, ten times or more. J is TRBJ1-1 and V is TRBV12-3 or TRBV12-4; a weak D match, TRBD1 (5 bases). The germline V and J ends were trimmed by 0 bases and 11 bases, with 13 bases remaining between them. CDR3 length: 13 residues. The CDR3 loop is CASSLALQGKAFF. In DNA form, the CDR3 reads TGTGCCAGCAGTTTAGCGCTTCAGGGCAAGGCTTTCTTT.

V and J are TRBV11-2 and TRBJ2-7, with D perhaps TRBD2 (6 bases). V shed 1 base and J shed 9 bases, with 13 bases lying between them. Germline values: CDR1 SGHAT, CDR2 FQNNGV. The CDR3 runs 13 residues. CDR3: CASSLGPAGGQYF. CDR3 nucleotide sequence: TGTGCCAGCAGCTTAGGGCCGGCCGGGGGGCAGTACTTC. Supplemented by reference TRBV11-2 and TRBJ2-7, the full variable domain reads EAGVAQSPRYKIIEKRQSVAFWCNPISGHATLYWYQQILGQGPKLLIQFQNNGVVDDSQLPKDRFSAERLKGVDSTLKIQPAKLEDSAVYLCASSLGPAGGQYFGPGTRLTVT.

In regard to this clonotype: This could be a read error, since a much larger clone is one nucleotide away. The gene calls are TRBV27 and TRBJ1-2; a weak D match, TRBD1 (6 bases). The germline V gene encodes CDR1 MNHEY and CDR2 SMNVEV (reference sequence). The CDR3 is made up of 15 amino acids. The CDR3 loop is CSSSLKGGGAYGYTF. CDR3 coding DNA: TGTTCCAGCAGTTTAAAGGGAGGGGGTGCCTATGGCTACACCTTC.

This clonotype was observed at least ten times. The CDR3 DNA follows: TGTGCCAGCAGTAAACAGGGGACCGGCTATGGCTACACCTTC. This codes for CASSKQGTGYGYTF. The J gene is TRBJ1-2, the V gene TRBV2; 7 positions agree with TRBD1. The CDR3 covers 14 residues. J gave up 4 bases and V 5 bases, and 7 bases lay outside the gene matches. Germline V gene data show CDR1 as SNHLY and CDR2 as FYNNEI.

This chain uses TRBV4-1 with TRBJ2-3; a possible D gene is TRBD2 (6 bases). CDR3 length equals 17 residues. Trimming cost V 3 bases and J 1 base, with 17 bases left between them. Germline CDR1 MGHRA, CDR2 YSYEKL. CDR3 loop: CASSQTVAQRGTDTQYF. CDR3 nucleotide sequence: TGCGCCAGCAGCCAGACTGTAGCGCAGCGGGGCACAGATACGCAGTATTTT.

The chain links TRBV18 to TRBJ2-1; no clear D gene. The CDR3 contains 12 residues. Germline CDR1 and CDR2: KGHSH and LQKENI. The V end lost 0 bases, the J end lost 11 bases, and 8 bases lay between the germline ends. The CDR3 bases are TGTGCCAGCTCACCACCGTGGAGCCAGCAGTTCTTC. This codes for CASSPPWSQQFF.

This clonotype was picked up many times. V gene TRBV7-8 combines with J gene TRBJ2-7; 9 bases fit TRBD1. The germline V gene encodes CDR1 SGHVS and CDR2 FQNEAQ. The V and J ends lost 1 base and 4 bases, in that order; junction bases with no gene match: 5. This CDR3 has 15 residues. CDR3 DNA: TGTGCCAGCAGCTTAGGCTCCGGGACAGGGTACGAGCAGTACTTC. Encoded protein: CASSLGSGTGYEQYF. The variable domain in full, completed from reference TRBV7-8 and TRBJ2-7, reads GAGVSQSPRYKVAKRGQDVALRCDPISGHVSLFWYQQALGQGPEFLTYFQNEAQLDKSGLPSDRFFAERPEGSVSTLKIQRTQQEDSAVYLCASSLGSGTGYEQYFGPGTRLTVT.

This clonotype was recorded at least ten times. This chain links TRBV3-1 with TRBJ2-7; tentative D call: TRBD1 (6 bases). Germline values: CDR1 LGHDT, CDR2 YNNKEL (reference sequence). The V gene lost 0 bases and the J gene lost 1 base, with 10 bases spanning the gap. This CDR3 comprises 15 residues. Here the CDR3 DNA reads TGTGCCAGCAGCCAAGAATCCAGGGGTTCCTACGAGCAGTACTTC. Protein sequence: CASSQESRGSYEQYF.

The rearrangement uses TRBV20-1 and TRBJ2-1; 11 positions agree with TRBD2. In germline, CDR1 is DFQATT, CDR2 SNEGSKA (reference sequence). The length of the CDR3 is 16 residues. Unmatched junction bases numbered 7, after V lost 0 bases and J lost 6 bases. This CDR3 reads CSARDPGLADFNEQFF. In DNA, the CDR3 is TGCAGTGCTAGAGATCCGGGACTAGCGGACTTCAATGAGCAGTTCTTC.

Many counts were recorded for this clonotype. The chain is built from TRBV13 and TRBJ1-1; the D is unclear. V gave up 2 bases and J gave up 4 bases, with 2 bases separating them. Per germline, CDR1 PRHDT and CDR2 FYEKMQ (reference sequence). The CDR3 contains 11 residues. The chain's CDR3 is CASSLRTEAFF. CDR3 bases: TGTGCCAGCAGCTTACGCACTGAAGCTTTCTTT.

This clonotype occurred a few times. This rearrangement joins TRBV12-3 or TRBV12-4 to TRBJ2-5, with 8 bases identical to TRBD1. Losses at the gene ends were 6 bases for V and 2 bases for J; bases not matched to a gene: 11. This CDR3 has 16 amino acids. The CDR3 is CASRTRTGPQQETQYF. The CDR3, as DNA: TGTGCCAGCAGAACAAGGACAGGGCCCCAACAAGAGACCCAGTACTTC.

This clonotype was seen only a few times. The CDR3 DNA sequence: TGTGCCAGCAATTCGGAGAACACTGAAGCTTTCTTT. Protein product: CASNSENTEAFF. J is TRBJ1-1 and V is TRBV28; no clear D gene. V lost 7 bases and J 1 base, leaving 7 bases between the germline ends. CDR3 length: 12 residues. In germline, CDR1 is MDHEN, CDR2 SYDVKM.

This clonotype showed up just a few times. This chain uses TRBV7-6 with TRBJ1-1; perhaps TRBD1 as D (6 bases). Germline V lookup: CDR1 SGHVS, CDR2 FNYEAQ. Trimming pared 5 bases from V and 5 bases from J, leaving 12 bases between. The CDR3 extends over 13 amino acids. Written as DNA, the CDR3 is TGTGCCAGCAGCATATCACAGGGAACTGAAGCTTTCTTT. Amino acids: CASSISQGTEAFF.

This clonotype was seen many times. This chain connects TRBV30 to TRBJ2-1; TRBD2 matches at 15 bases. The CDR3 consists of 14 residues. Looked up from germline, CDR1 is GTSNPN and CDR2 is SVGIG (reference sequence). V gave up 0 bases and J gave up 10 bases; unmatched junction bases: 1. CDR3 protein: CAWSVGLAGGEQFF. DNA of the CDR3: TGTGCCTGGAGTGTGGGACTAGCGGGGGGAGAGCAGTTCTTC. Combining the CDR3 with reference TRBV30 and TRBJ2-1 gives the whole variable domain SQTIHQWPATLVQPVGSPLSLECTVEGTSNPNLYWYRQAAGRGLQLLFYSVGIGQISSEVPQNLSASRPQDRQFILSSKKLLLSDSGFYLCAWSVGLAGGEQFFGPGTRLTVL.

This clonotype was counted a few times. This chain joins TRBV27 and TRBJ1-6; D perhaps matches TRBD1 (5 bases). The V gene's germline CDR1 is MNHEY and CDR2 SMNVEV (reference sequence). V shed 2 bases and J shed 8 bases, with 13 bases lying between them. The CDR3 loop spans 15 amino acids. The CDR3 spells CASSLLGRGHSPLHF. The CDR3 region has the DNA TGTGCCAGCAGTTTACTAGGTAGGGGACATTCACCCCTCCACTTT.

V usage is TRBV6-2 or TRBV6-3 and J usage is TRBJ2-1, with TRBD2 matching over 9 bases. This CDR3 is built from 14 residues. CDR1 and CDR2 from the germline V gene are MNHEY and SVGEGT. V was clipped by 4 bases and J by 12 bases; unmatched bases: 10. The CDR3 DNA follows: TGTGCCAGCAGTTCTCCGGCAGCGGGAGGAACGCAGTTCTTC. Its protein is CASSSPAAGGTQFF.

This clonotype showed up just a few times. This chain uses TRBV20-1 with TRBJ1-5; D uncertain. V was trimmed by 3 bases and J by 2 bases, leaving 11 bases between them. This CDR3 spans 14 amino acids. CDR1 is DFQATT and CDR2 is SNEGSKA in the germline V gene (reference sequence). CDR3 in amino acids: CSASSVTGNQPQHF. As DNA, the CDR3 is TGCAGTGCTAGTTCGGTCACGGGCAATCAGCCCCAGCATTTT.

This chain connects TRBV5-1 to TRBJ1-1; TRBD1 is a possible D gene (6 bases). V shed 0 bases and J shed 4 bases, with 16 bases lying between them. The CDR3 has 16 residues. The germline CDR1 and CDR2 sequences are SGHRS and YFSETQ. The CDR3 is CASSLALGGGFTEAFF. CDR3 coding DNA: TGCGCCAGCAGCTTGGCCTTAGGAGGGGGGTTCACTGAAGCTTTCTTT.

CDR3 nucleotide sequence: TGTGCCAGCAGCCAAGTCGTCGGACAGCCACGAAACATTCAGTACTTC. Translation: CASSQVVGQPRNIQYF. The V call is TRBV3-1, the J call TRBJ2-4; tentative D call: TRBD1 (6 bases). Germline CDR1 is LGHDT and CDR2 is YNNKEL (reference sequence). There are 16 residues in the CDR3. Trimming stripped 1 base from V and 6 bases from J, with 16 bases between.

There are many counts of this clonotype. The CDR3 loop reads CSASHTSGGTQETQYF. Here the CDR3 DNA reads TGCAGTGCTAGCCATACTAGCGGAGGGACACAAGAGACCCAGTACTTC. The V call is TRBV20-1, the J call TRBJ2-5; 8 positions match TRBD2. From germline, CDR1 is DFQATT and CDR2 SNEGSKA (reference sequence). V lost 3 bases to trimming and J lost 2 bases; unmatched junction nucleotides: 11. The CDR3 is made up of 16 amino acids.

This clonotype occurred a few times. V and J are TRBV15 and TRBJ2-1; tentative D call: TRBD1 (9 bases). This CDR3 contains 20 residues. Trimming pared 1 base from V and 5 bases from J, leaving 27 bases between. Germline V gene data show CDR1 as LNHNV and CDR2 as YYDKDF (reference sequence). CDR3 sequence: CATSRVRGGQGFMGDNEQFF. CDR3 nucleotides: TGTGCCACCAGCAGAGTCCGGGGGGGACAGGGTTTCATGGGAGACAATGAGCAGTTCTTC.

This clonotype occurred many times. The chain carries TRBV2 and TRBJ2-1, with 11 nucleotides matching TRBD2. CDR1 and CDR2 from the germline V gene are SNHLY and FYNNEI. The CDR3 is 15 residues long. Trimming at V came to 6 bases and at J to 4 bases, leaving 5 bases not matched to a gene. The CDR3 reads CASRPGLAGYNEQFF. The CDR3 DNA follows: TGTGCCAGCAGGCCTGGACTAGCGGGTTACAATGAGCAGTTCTTC.

This sequence joins TRBV12-3 or TRBV12-4 and TRBJ1-2; no reliable D call. The ends were cut back, 2 bases at V and 6 bases at J, with 13 bases in the middle. The CDR3 covers 14 residues. The CDR3 spells CASSLRRGGNGYTF. The CDR3 nucleotides read TGTGCCAGCAGTTTACGTCGGGGAGGGAATGGCTACACCTTC.

This clonotype was seen many times. The genes are TRBV18 and TRBJ1-4; TRBD1 is a possible D gene (6 bases). Trimming took 0 bases from V and 8 from J, leaving 13 bases between them. The germline gives CDR1 KGHSH, CDR2 LQKENI. The CDR3 length is 15 residues. The CDR3 reads CASSPPGTTREKLFF. CDR3 nucleotide sequence: TGTGCCAGCTCACCACCCGGGACAACCAGGGAAAAACTGTTTTTT.